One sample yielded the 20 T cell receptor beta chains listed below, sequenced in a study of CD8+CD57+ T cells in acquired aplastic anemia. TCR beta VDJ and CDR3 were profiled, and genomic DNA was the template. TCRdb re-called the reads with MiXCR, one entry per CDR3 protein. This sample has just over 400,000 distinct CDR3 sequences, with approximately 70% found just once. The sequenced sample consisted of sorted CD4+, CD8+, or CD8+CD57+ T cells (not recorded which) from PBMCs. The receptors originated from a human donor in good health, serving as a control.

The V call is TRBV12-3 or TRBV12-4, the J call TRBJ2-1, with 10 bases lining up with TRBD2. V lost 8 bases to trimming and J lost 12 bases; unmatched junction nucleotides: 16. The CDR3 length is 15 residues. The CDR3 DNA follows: TGTGCCAGCGGCCCAGGAGGTAGCGGGGGGTCTCCGCAGTTCTTC. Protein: CASGPGGSGGSPQFF.

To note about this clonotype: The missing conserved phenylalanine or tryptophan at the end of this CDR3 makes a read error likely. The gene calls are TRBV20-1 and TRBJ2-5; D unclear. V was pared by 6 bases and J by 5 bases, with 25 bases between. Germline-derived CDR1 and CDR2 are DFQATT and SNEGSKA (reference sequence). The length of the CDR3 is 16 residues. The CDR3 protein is CSAAGVHWRPLETQYL. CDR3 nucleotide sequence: TGCAGTGCGGCTGGGGTACATTGGCGGCCCTTGGAGACCCAGTACTTA.

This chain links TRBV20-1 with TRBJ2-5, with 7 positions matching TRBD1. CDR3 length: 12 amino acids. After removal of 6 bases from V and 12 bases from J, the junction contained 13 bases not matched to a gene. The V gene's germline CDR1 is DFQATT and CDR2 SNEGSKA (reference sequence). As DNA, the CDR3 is TGCAGTGCCCCTTCACAGGGGACGGCGGAGTACTTC. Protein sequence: CSAPSQGTAEYF.

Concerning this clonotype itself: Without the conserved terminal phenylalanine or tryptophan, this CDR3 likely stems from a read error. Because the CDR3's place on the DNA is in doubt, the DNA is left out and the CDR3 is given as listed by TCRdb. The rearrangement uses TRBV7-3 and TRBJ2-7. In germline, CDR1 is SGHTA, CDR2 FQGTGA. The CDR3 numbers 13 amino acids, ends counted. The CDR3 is CANPNVPALYEQY.

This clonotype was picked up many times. The CDR3 loop is CASSILRGFLATGTAYGYTF. Here the CDR3 DNA reads TGTGCCAGTAGTATTCTCCGCGGATTTTTGGCGACCGGGACAGCCTATGGCTACACCTTC. The chain has TRBV19 and TRBJ1-2; 7 bases fit TRBD1. The V and J ends lost 3 bases and 4 bases, in that order; junction bases with no gene match: 23. The CDR3 has 20 amino acids. Germline loops: CDR1 LNHDA, CDR2 SQIVND (reference sequence).

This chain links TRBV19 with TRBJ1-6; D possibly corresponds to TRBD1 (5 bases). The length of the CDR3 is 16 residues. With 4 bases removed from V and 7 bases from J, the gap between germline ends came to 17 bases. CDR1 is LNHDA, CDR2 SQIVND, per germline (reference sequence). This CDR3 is CASSTPGTSRNSPLHF. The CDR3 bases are TGTGCCAGTAGTACCCCAGGGACCTCTAGGAATTCACCCCTCCACTTT.

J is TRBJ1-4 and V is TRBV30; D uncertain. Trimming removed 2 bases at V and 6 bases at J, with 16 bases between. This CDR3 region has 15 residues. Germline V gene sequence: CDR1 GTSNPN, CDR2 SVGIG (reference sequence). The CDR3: CAWSPLLLRDEKLFF. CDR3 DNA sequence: TGTGCCTGGAGTCCGTTACTTCTACGAGATGAAAAACTGTTTTTT.

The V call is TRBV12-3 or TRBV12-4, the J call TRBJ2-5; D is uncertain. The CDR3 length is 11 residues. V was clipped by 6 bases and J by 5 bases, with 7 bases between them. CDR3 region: CASSPSETQYF. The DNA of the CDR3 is TGTGCCAGCAGCCCTTCGGAGACCCAGTACTTC.

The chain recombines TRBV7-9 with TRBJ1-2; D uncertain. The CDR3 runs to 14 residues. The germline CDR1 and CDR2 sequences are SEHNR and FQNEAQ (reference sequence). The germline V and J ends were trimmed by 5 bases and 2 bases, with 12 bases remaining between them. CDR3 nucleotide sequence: TGTGCCAGCAGCCTCGAGGCGGTAAACTATGGCTACACCTTC. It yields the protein CASSLEAVNYGYTF.

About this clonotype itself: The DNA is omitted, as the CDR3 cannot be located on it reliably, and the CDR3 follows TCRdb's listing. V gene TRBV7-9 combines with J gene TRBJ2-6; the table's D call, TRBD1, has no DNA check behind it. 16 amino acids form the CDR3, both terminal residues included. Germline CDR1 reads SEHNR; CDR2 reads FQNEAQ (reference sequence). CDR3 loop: CACLSGTPYFGPGLTF.

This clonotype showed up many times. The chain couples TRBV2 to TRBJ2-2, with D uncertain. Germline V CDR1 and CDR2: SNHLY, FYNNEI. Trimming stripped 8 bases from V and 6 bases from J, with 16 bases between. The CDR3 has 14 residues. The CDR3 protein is CASSVEVGPGELFF. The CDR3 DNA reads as TGTGCCAGCTCAGTGGAAGTTGGCCCCGGGGAGCTGTTTTTT.

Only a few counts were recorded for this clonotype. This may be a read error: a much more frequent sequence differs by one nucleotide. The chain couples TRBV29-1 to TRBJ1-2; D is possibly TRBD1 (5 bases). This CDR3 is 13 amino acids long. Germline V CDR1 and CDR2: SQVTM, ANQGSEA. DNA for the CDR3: TGCGGCGACTCTCTGGGGGGGTGGGGTGGCTACACCTTC. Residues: CGDSLGGWGGYTF.

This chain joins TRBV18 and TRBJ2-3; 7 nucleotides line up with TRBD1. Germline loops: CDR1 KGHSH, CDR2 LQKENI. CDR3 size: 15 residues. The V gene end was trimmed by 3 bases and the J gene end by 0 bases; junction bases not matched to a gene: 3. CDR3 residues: CASSPGTDSTDTQYF. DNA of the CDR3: TGTGCCAGCTCACCCGGGACAGATAGCACAGATACGCAGTATTTT.

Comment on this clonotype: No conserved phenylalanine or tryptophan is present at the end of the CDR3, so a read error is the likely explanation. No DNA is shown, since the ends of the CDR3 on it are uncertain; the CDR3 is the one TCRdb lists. The CDR3 is CASCLNLGDIRAV. V and J are TRBV9 and TRBJ2-3. Germline CDR1 and CDR2: SGDLS and YYNGEE. The length of the CDR3 is 13 amino acids, counting both ends.

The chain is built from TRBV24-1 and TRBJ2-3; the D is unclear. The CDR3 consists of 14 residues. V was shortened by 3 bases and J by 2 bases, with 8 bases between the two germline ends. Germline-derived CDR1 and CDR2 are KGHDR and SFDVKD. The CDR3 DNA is TGTGCCACCAGTGATCAGGCCCTCACAGATACGCAGTATTTT. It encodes CATSDQALTDTQYF.

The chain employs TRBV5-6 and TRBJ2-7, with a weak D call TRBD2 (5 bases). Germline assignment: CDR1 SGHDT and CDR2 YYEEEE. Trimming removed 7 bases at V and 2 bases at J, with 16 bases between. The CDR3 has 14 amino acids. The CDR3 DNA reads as TGTGCCAGCGGAATGGACTCCCGTACCTACGAGCAGTACTTC. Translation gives CASGMDSRTYEQYF. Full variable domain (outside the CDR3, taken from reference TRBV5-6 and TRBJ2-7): DAGVTQSPTHLIKTRGQQVTLRCSPKSGHDTVSWYQQALGQGPQFIFQYYEEEERQRGNFPDRFSGHQFPNYSSELNVNALLLGDSALYLCASGMDSRTYEQYFGPGTRLTVT.

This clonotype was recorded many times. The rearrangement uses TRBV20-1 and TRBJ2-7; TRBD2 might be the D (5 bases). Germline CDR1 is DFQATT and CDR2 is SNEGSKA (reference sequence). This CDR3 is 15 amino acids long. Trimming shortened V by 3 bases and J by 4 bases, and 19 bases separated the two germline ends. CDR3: CSASGSGVGGYEQYF. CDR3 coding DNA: TGCAGTGCTAGCGGATCCGGGGTCGGTGGATACGAGCAGTACTTC.

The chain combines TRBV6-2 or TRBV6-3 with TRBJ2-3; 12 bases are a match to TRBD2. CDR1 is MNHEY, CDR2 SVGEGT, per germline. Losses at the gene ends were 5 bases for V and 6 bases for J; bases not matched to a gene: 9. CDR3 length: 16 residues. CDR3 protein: CASSPPSGGAWDTQYF. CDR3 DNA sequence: TGTGCCAGCAGTCCCCCTAGCGGGGGGGCATGGGATACGCAGTATTTT.

The CDR3 spells CASSPRVQETQYF. The CDR3 nucleotides are TGTGCCAGCAGTCCTAGGGTCCAAGAGACCCAGTACTTC. The gene calls are TRBV2 and TRBJ2-5; D ambiguous. The V gene lost 5 bases and the J gene lost 1 base, with 8 bases spanning the gap. The V gene's germline CDR1 is SNHLY and CDR2 FYNNEI. This CDR3 comprises 13 residues.

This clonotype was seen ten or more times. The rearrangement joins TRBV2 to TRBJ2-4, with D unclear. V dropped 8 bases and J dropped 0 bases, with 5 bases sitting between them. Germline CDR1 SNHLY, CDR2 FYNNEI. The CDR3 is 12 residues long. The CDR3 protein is CASSLAKNIQYF. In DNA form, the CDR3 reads TGTGCCAGCTCTTTAGCCAAAAACATTCAGTACTTC. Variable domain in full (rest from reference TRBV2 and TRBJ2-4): EPEVTQTPSHQVTQMGQEVILRCVPISNHLYFYWYRQILGQKVEFLVSFYNNEISEKSEIFDDQFSVERPDGSNFTLKIRSTKLEDSAMYFCASSLAKNIQYFGAGTRLSVL.